Included here is one T cell receptor (beta chain) sequence, with context. Its antigen remains unidentified. Within one base of it there is no much larger clone, and no base qualities were kept. This sample is drawn from a study of a mutant IDH1 vaccine in newly diagnosed glioma (dated by TCRdb to about 2021). The study in broad terms: Patients were given eight vaccinations, in weeks 1, 3, 5, 7, 11, 15, 19 and 23, which matched visits V03 through V10. The approximately 32 treated patients were 62.5% male and roughly 38% female, with a mean age of about 38 years. Peripheral blood was collected at six visits: V03 (baseline), V05, V07, V10, V12 and V13. In the chemotherapy-containing groups, vaccination started alongside temozolomide cycles, whereas in patients who had radiotherapy alone it started 4-6 weeks after radiotherapy. Prior to enrollment, standard therapy consisting of radiotherapy alone, temozolomide alone, or radiochemotherapy with temozolomide had been administered to patients, with the combination being received by most patients. Longitudinal TCRB deep sequencing was performed for 20 to 25 treated patients wherever samples were available for exploratory analyses.

The CDR3 goes from the cysteine to the phenylalanine over 15 residues. The sequence is cut down to CDR3 DNA, 45 bases in frame from base 1. V drops 6 bases and J drops 1 base, leaving 13 bases in between. From a lookup of the germline V gene (reference sequence), CDR1 and CDR2 are LNHDA and SQIVND. What the study reported, not specific to this receptor: According to the authors, sample limitations meant that analyses of patient blood samples could not be reproduced. PBMC samples for TCRB deep sequencing were selected based on availability. Pseudoprogression appeared unrelated to alterations in the top peripheral T cell clonotypes detected by TCRB sequencing. Across multiple MHC alleles, vaccine-induced immune responses were seen in around 93% of patients.

Interpreted using the paper, the time point label stands for: week 23, last vaccination. Each vaccine dose was 300 ug of a 20-mer mutant IDH1 peptide in Montanide, given subcutaneously with topical imiquimod. All donors had newly diagnosed IDH1-mutant astrocytomas of WHO grade 3 or 4 that showed loss of nuclear ATRX. The samples were drawn from NOA16, a multicentre, single-arm, open-label phase I trial in Germany that tested a mutant IDH1 peptide vaccine in humans for the first time. Genomic DNA for TCRB sequencing was extracted from EDTA blood using the DNeasy Blood and Tissue Kit. The library was prepared using the immunoSEQ multiplex PCR assay. The hsTCRB Kit was used according to the manufacturer's protocol to amplify rearranged TCR beta chain sequences. TCRB libraries were sequenced on an Illumina MiSeq. On the study's bioinformatics: The kit vendor's proprietary platform handled demultiplexing, trimming and gene mapping. The source is immuneACCESS, and TCRdb retained only in-frame sequences with V and J called. Part of the clones is not carried over; for the studies checked, unresolved V genes explain less than half of this, and the remainder is unexplained. V and J calls plus clone size are reproduced from that table; the DNA served to infer D and trimming. The table for this sample lists some 60,000 clones; approximately 87% of them were counted only once. The ten largest clones capture 1.3% to 1.5% of the sample.

Sequencing was performed on PBMCs, taken from a glioma patient whose treatment included an IDH1 peptide vaccine. The chain was built from TRBV19 and TRBJ1-5; the D segment cannot be called with confidence. The source of this sequence is a man aged 35 to 55 with glioma. The CDR3: CASRLKTPSNQPQHF. The DNA is TGTGCCAGTAGACTAAAAACACCGAGCAATCAGCCCCAGCATTTT.